This T cell receptor beta chain was recovered during a study of cytomegalovirus exposure and HLA in healthy donors. Germline loops: CDR1 SQVTM, CDR2 ANQGSEA. Trimming pared 1 base from V and 2 bases from J, leaving 8 bases between. CDR3 length equals 13 residues. Assay: immunoSEQ multiplex PCR; the TCRdb copy retains only in-frame clones and omits some. The sample gives 150,000 to 200,000 clones, about 86% of which show up once; approximately 2.2% is in the top ten. The genes are TRBV29-1 and TRBJ1-2, with D perhaps TRBD1 (5 bases). The sequenced material came from PBMCs. The clonotype was recovered from a woman aged 18-30 years in good health and CMV-seronegative. CDR3 loop: CSVEGGGNYGYTF. As DNA, the CDR3 is TGCAGCGTTGAAGGCGGGGGGAACTATGGCTACACCTTC.